What follows are 5 T cell receptor beta chains derived from one specimen sequenced in a study of T cells in Graves' hyperthyroidism and ophthalmopathy (dated by TCRdb to the late 2010s). Library generation was performed with multiplex PCR. Sequencing took place on an Illumina HiSeq 2000. The TCR beta CDR3 regions were amplified from RNA transcripts. The TCR CDR3 was subjected to a first round of RT-PCR using the HTBI primer set and the Qiagen OneStep RT-PCR kit. TCRdb itself trimmed the public reads at Q25 with fastp, ran MiXCR and retained productive beta chains. For every CDR3 protein sequence, its rows merge into one entry that carries the most common genes and DNA. The sample yields 400,000 to 500,000 distinct CDR3 sequences; roughly an eighth were counted once. 5% to 6% of the sample is taken by the ten largest. The sequencing sample was made of blood. These receptors were obtained from a woman aged 18-29 years with Graves' hyperthyroidism.

This clonotype was recorded at least ten times. V usage is TRBV28 and J usage is TRBJ2-7, with TRBD1 matching 9 bases. Per germline, CDR1 MDHEN and CDR2 SYDVKM. The length of the CDR3 is 16 residues. The V gene end was trimmed by 3 bases and the J gene end by 3 bases; junction bases not matched to a gene: 9. In DNA form, the CDR3 reads TGTGCCAGCAGTTTCCTAAACAGGGGGCGATTCTACGAGCAGTACTTC. It specifies CASSFLNRGRFYEQYF. Supplemented by reference TRBV28 and TRBJ2-7, the full variable domain reads DVKVTQSSRYLVKRTGEKVFLECVQDMDHENMFWYRQDPGLGLRLIYFSYDVKMKEKGDIPEGYSVSREKKERFSLILESASTNQTSMYLCASSFLNRGRFYEQYFGPGTRLTVT.

This clonotype occurred many times. The J gene is TRBJ2-2, the V gene TRBV7-2; TRBD1 matches at 9 bases. Germline V CDR1 and CDR2: SGHTA, FQGNSA. V lost 2 bases to trimming and J lost 5 bases; unmatched junction nucleotides: 6. The CDR3 has 16 amino acids. The CDR3 DNA reads as TGTGCCAGCAGCTTATTACAGGGGGCGGGTACCGGGGAGCTGTTTTTT. Translated, it gives CASSLLQGAGTGELFF.

There are many counts of this clonotype. The V and J genes are TRBV19 and TRBJ2-1; TRBD2 is a possible D gene (6 bases). V was cut by 8 bases and J by 0 bases, with 20 bases left in between. The CDR3 is made up of 17 amino acids. The germline V gene encodes CDR1 LNHDA and CDR2 SQIVND (reference sequence). CDR3 protein: CASWADHSSVSYNEQFF. In DNA form, the CDR3 reads TGTGCCAGTTGGGCCGACCACTCTAGCGTCTCCTACAATGAGCAGTTCTTC.

This clonotype was picked up many times. V is TRBV28 and J is TRBJ2-3; weak D call: TRBD1 (5 bases). Trimming removed 3 bases at V and 6 bases at J, with 7 bases between. The germline gives CDR1 MDHEN, CDR2 SYDVKM. The CDR3 has 12 residues. The CDR3 here is CASSLKGDTQYF. In DNA, the CDR3 is TGTGCCAGCAGTTTGAAGGGGGATACGCAGTATTTT.

This clonotype was counted ten times or more. Here the CDR3 DNA reads TGTGCCAGCAGTTCCCCGTGGGGAGCTAGCGGAGTTGGGGAGACCCAGTACTTC. Amino acid sequence: CASSSPWGASGVGETQYF. V gene TRBV12-3 or TRBV12-4 combines with J gene TRBJ2-5, with 7 bases that match TRBD2. V lost 4 bases, J lost 5 bases, and 19 bases stayed unmatched. This CDR3 is 18 amino acids long.